Only a few counts were recorded for the clone carrying this T cell receptor beta chain. Antigen: not known. Amplification yielded TCR beta CDR3 regions, with RNA transcripts as the source. TCR CDR3 regions were first amplified by RT-PCR with HTBI primers. TCRdb analysed the multiplex PCR reads with MiXCR anew, one entry per CDR3 protein. The sample carries around 700,000 distinct CDR3 sequences, around a sixth recorded once. The sample is drawn from a study of T cells in Graves' hyperthyroidism and ophthalmopathy. Study as a whole: At the time of initial diagnosis and before any treatment, peripheral blood was collected. Points from the study as a whole: In the blood, most expanded thyroid clonotypes above 0.001 appeared as well.

J gave up 5 bases and V 7 bases, and 6 bases lay outside the gene matches. This CDR3 spans 14 amino acids. Sequenced input: blood. This clonotype originated in a woman between 45 and 60 years old with Graves' hyperthyroidism that later progressed to Graves' ophthalmopathy. V is TRBV12-3 or TRBV12-4 and J is TRBJ1-4, with 8 bases matching TRBD1. CDR3 in DNA: TGTGCCAGCACACTGCGACAGGGGAATGAAAAACTGTTTTTT. Its translation: CASTLRQGNEKLFF.